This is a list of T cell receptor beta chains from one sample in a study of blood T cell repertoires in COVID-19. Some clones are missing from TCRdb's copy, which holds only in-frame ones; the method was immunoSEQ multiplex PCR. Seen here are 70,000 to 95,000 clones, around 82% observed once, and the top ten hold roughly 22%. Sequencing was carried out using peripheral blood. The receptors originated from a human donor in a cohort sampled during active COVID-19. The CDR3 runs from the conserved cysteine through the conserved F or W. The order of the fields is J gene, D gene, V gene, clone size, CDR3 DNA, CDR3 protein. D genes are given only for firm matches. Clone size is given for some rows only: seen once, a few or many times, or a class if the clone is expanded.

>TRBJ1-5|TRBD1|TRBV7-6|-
TGTGCCAGCAGCTTGTACCCCCAGGGGGCTCGGGACAATCAGCCCCAGCATTTT
CASSLYPQGARDNQPQHF
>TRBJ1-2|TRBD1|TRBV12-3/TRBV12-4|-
TGTGCCAGCACACGACAGGGCAGGTCTGGCTACACCTTC
CASTRQGRSGYTF
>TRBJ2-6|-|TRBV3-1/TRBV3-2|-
TGTGCCAGCAGCCAAGATCGCCTAGCGAGGGGTTCTGGGGCCAACGTCCTGACTTTC
CASSQDRLARGSGANVLTF
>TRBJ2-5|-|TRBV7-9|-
TGTGCCAGCAGCTATTTTGACTCACACCGGGAGCAAGAGACCCAGTACTTC
CASSYFDSHREQETQYF
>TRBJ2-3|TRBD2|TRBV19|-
TGTGCCAGTAGTATACAGCGGGGGGCTACGGGAAGCACAGATACGCAGTATTTT
CASSIQRGATGSTDTQYF
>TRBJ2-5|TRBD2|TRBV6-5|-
TGTGCCAGCAGTTACTCTGGGACTACCTTGGGAGAGACCCAGTACTTC
CASSYSGTTLGETQYF
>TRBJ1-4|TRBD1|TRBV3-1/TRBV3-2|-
TGTGCCAGCAGCCAAGATCTGGGACAGTTTCAGGAAAAACTGTTTTTT
CASSQDLGQFQEKLFF
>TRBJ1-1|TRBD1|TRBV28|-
TGTGCCAGCAGTTTCCGGGACAGGGGTCGGGGGGCTTTCTTT
CASSFRDRGRGAFF
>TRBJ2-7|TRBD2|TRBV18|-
TGTGCCAGCTCACCGGGGGGGTGGCCCTCCTACGAGCAGTACTTC
CASSPGGWPSYEQYF
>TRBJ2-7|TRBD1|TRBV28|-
TGTGCCAGCAGAGTTCGGGACAGGGGATACGAGCAGTACTTC
CASRVRDRGYEQYF
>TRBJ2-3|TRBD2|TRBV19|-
TGTGCCAGTAGTATCCCCACTAGCGGGGGGGTGGATACGCAGTATTTT
CASSIPTSGGVDTQYF
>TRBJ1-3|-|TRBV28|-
TGTGCCAGCAGACCCAGCGGTTCTGGAAACACCATATATTTT
CASRPSGSGNTIYF
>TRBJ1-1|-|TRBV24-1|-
TGTGCCACCGGTCGGGGCACTGAAGCTTTCTTT
CATGRGTEAFF
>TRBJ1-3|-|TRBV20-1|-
TGCAGTGCTAGTACGGGACATAGCTCTGGAAACACCATATATTTT
CSASTGHSSGNTIYF
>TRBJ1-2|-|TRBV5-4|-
TGTGCCAGCAGCCGTTCGGCGGGCTATGGCTACACCTTC
CASSRSAGYGYTF
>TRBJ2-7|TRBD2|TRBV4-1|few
TGCGCCAGCAGCCAAGAGCGGGCGGGGGGCTCCTACGAGCAGTACTTC
CASSQERAGGSYEQYF
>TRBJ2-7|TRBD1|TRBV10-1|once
TGCGCCAGTCGCCGGGACAGGGGGCGGGGGCAGTACTTC
CASRRDRGRGQYF
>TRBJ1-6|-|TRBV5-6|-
TGTGCCAGCAGCTTTCTTCAGGGTCGGTCACCCCTCCACTTT
CASSFLQGRSPLHF
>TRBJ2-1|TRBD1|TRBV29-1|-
TGCAGCGTTCACACTGGGGCAGGGGGCTCCTACAATGAGCAGTTCTTC
CSVHTGAGGSYNEQFF
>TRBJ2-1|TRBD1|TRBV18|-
TGTGCCAGCTCACAGGGGACAGGGGTTACTTACAATGAGCAGTTCTTC
CASSQGTGVTYNEQFF
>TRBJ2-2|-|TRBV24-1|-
TGTGCCACCAGACCCGTAGGGGGGGCTGTGGGGGAGCTGTTTTTT
CATRPVGGAVGELFF
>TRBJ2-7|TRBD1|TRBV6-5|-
TGTGCCAGCAGAACCCCAGGGGGCTACGAGCAGTACTTC
CASRTPGGYEQYF
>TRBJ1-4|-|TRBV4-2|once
TGTGCCAGCAAACAGGATACAACTAATGAAAAACTGTTTTTT
CASKQDTTNEKLFF
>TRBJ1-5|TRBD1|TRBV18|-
TGTGCCAGCTCAACGACAGGGGGGGATCAGCCCCAGCATTTT
CASSTTGGDQPQHF
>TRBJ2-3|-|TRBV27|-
TGTGCCAGCAGGCCCGGTATAGGGGTCGGCACAGATACGCAGTATTTT
CASRPGIGVGTDTQYF
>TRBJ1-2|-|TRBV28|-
TGTGCCAGCAGTTATCGGACAGATGGCTACACCTTC
CASSYRTDGYTF
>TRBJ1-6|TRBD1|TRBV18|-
TGTGCCAGCTCACCAAGCCAGGGGGCTTCACCCCTCCACTTT
CASSPSQGASPLHF
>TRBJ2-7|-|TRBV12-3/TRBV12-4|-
TGTGCCAGCAGTTTAACAGGTCCCTACGAGCAGTACTTC
CASSLTGPYEQYF
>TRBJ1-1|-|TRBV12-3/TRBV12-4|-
TGTGCCAGCAGAAGAAAGGGGTGGACTGAAGCTTTCTTT
CASRRKGWTEAFF
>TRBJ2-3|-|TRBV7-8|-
TGTGCCAGCAGCTCCTTGACAGAAGGCCTTACAGATACGCAGTATTTT
CASSSLTEGLTDTQYF
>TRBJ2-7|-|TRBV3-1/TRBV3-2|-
TGTGCCAGCAGCCAAAGGAGGCAAATCCACGAGCAGTACTTC
CASSQRRQIHEQYF
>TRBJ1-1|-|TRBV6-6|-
TGTGCCAGCAGTTCCTCGGGGGGGCAAGCTTTCTTT
CASSSSGGQAFF
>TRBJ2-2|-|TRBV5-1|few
TGCGCCAGCAGCTTGGAAGCGGCGAACACCGGGGAGCTGTTTTTT
CASSLEAANTGELFF
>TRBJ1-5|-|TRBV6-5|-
TGTGCCAGCAGTTACCCGGGGAGAGATTATCAGCCCCAGCATTTT
CASSYPGRDYQPQHF
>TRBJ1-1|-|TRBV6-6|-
TGTGCCAGCAGTGTACAGGTTTATGCTGAAGCTTTCTTT
CASSVQVYAEAFF
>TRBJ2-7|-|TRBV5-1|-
TGCGCCAGCAGCTTGCGGGCCGGGACTTCTCTAGTATCCTACGAGCAGTACTTC
CASSLRAGTSLVSYEQYF
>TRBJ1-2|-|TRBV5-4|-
TGTGCCAGCAGCATTGACAGAACGACTAACTATGGCTACACCTTC
CASSIDRTTNYGYTF
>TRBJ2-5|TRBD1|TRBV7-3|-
TGTGCCAGCAGCTCCGGACAGGCCGGGGAGACCCAGTACTTC
CASSSGQAGETQYF
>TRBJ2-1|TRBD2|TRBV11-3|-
TGTGCCAGCTCCGCGCGGGAGGGCAATGAGCAGTTCTTC
CASSAREGNEQFF
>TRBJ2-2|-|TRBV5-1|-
TGCGCCAGCAGCTTGGCCGCGGGGTGGACCGGGGAGCTGTTTTTT
CASSLAAGWTGELFF
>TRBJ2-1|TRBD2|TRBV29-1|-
TGCAGCGTCCGAGCGGTAGCGGGGGGCTACAATGAGCAGTTCTTC
CSVRAVAGGYNEQFF
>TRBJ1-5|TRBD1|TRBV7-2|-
TGTGCCAGCAGCCCCGGGACAGGCAATCAGCCCCAGCATTTT
CASSPGTGNQPQHF
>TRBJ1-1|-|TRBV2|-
TGTGCCAGCAGACAGAGACAGGCGATGAACACTGAAGCTTTCTTT
CASRQRQAMNTEAFF
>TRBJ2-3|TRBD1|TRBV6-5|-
TGTGCCAGCGGGACAGGGGCTAGCACAGATACGCAGTATTTT
CASGTGASTDTQYF
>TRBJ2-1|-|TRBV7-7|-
TGTGCTAGCAGCTTAGGGGGGCCTCAGAACAATGAGCAGTTCTTC
CASSLGGPQNNEQFF
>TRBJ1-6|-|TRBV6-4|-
TGTGCCAGCAGTGAAGTCAGCTCCTATAATTCACCCCTCCACTTT
CASSEVSSYNSPLHF
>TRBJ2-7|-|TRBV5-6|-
TGTGCCAGCAGCTTGTCCCCCCGCGAGCAGTACTTC
CASSLSPREQYF
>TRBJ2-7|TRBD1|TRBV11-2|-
TGTGCCAGCAGCTCCCGGACAGGGTATACCTACGAGCAGTACTTC
CASSSRTGYTYEQYF
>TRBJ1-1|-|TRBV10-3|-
TGTGCCATCAGTGCTGGGGGCAATTACGTGAACACTGAAGCTTTCTTT
CAISAGGNYVNTEAFF
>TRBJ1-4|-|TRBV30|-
TGTGCCTGGAGTGGGGTCAGGGGCGATAATGAAAAACTGTTTTTT
CAWSGVRGDNEKLFF
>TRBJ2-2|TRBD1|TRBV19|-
TGTGCCAGTAGTCCAGGGGGCGTAAACACCGGGGAGCTGTTTTTT
CASSPGGVNTGELFF